The 19 T cell receptor beta chains below come from one sample, sequenced in a study of Ad26.COV2.S vaccination and SARS-CoV-2 variants (dated by TCRdb to about 2021). The treatment or condition label corresponds to: 15 to 20 received Ad26.COV2.S at low or high dose, single or two shots; roughly five received placebo; per-sample allocation not given. For vaccine and placebo recipients, repertoires were sequenced using samples collected on day 63 after the first injection. Library preparation employed the immunoSEQ multiplex PCR assay. TCRdb stores this immuneACCESS table with in-frame sequences only. Part of the clones is absent; in the studies checked, under half of the shortfall reflects unresolved V genes, and no reason is known for the rest. This sample has about 430,000 clones in its table, and about 93% of those were observed once. The ten biggest clones cover 12% of the sample. Sequences were derived from peripheral blood, sampled in a trial of Ad26.COV2.S vaccine versus placebo. These receptors originate from a person between 18 and 65 years old who received the Ad26.COV2.S COVID-19 vaccine or a placebo.

The chain uses TRBV4-1 and TRBJ2-7, with D perhaps matching TRBD2 (6 bases). The CDR3 has 17 residues. The V gene lost 3 bases and the J gene lost 6 bases, with 24 bases spanning the gap. Germline loops: CDR1 MGHRA, CDR2 YSYEKL. The CDR3 spells CASSHDELGGTTSEQYF. The CDR3 DNA reads as TGCGCCAGCAGCCATGATGAACTGGGCGGGACCACGAGCGAGCAGTACTTC.

The chain joins TRBV6-2 or TRBV6-3 to TRBJ2-2, with 11 bases that match TRBD2. The V segment lost 2 bases and the J segment 6 bases; nucleotides outside the gene matches: 8. CDR1 is MNHEY, CDR2 SVGEGT, per germline. The CDR3 contains 17 residues. CDR3 sequence: CASSYPPGLAGAGELFF. The DNA of the CDR3 is TGTGCCAGCAGTTACCCCCCCGGACTAGCGGGTGCCGGGGAGCTGTTTTTT.

J is TRBJ1-2 and V is TRBV6-5, with D uncertain. Trimming took off 0 bases at V and 4 bases at J, with 6 bases between the two ends. CDR1 MNHEY and CDR2 SVGAGI come from the germline V gene. This CDR3 comprises 13 residues. The DNA for the CDR3 is TGTGCCAGCAGTTACTCGAACAGCTATGGCTACACCTTC. This codes for CASSYSNSYGYTF.

J is TRBJ2-7 and V is TRBV6-5, with 8 nucleotides matching TRBD2. Germline CDR1 and CDR2: MNHEY and SVGAGI. V lost 5 bases and J lost 2; bases outside the gene matches: 8. This CDR3 is built from 15 residues. The CDR3, as DNA: TGTGCCAGCAGTCCTAAGACTAGCGCCACCTACGAGCAGTACTTC. This translates into CASSPKTSATYEQYF.

The rearrangement joins TRBV12-5 to TRBJ2-7, with TRBD1 identical over 8 bases. The CDR3 spans 15 residues. Germline loops: CDR1 LGHNT, CDR2 FRNRAP. V lost 2 bases, J lost 3 bases, and 6 bases stayed unmatched. CDR3 protein: CASGLPQGAGYEQYF. The CDR3 DNA reads TGTGCTAGTGGTTTGCCCCAGGGGGCGGGCTACGAGCAGTACTTC.

This chain uses TRBV6-6 with TRBJ2-7, with 7 bases matching TRBD1. The CDR3 has 13 residues. From germline, CDR1 is MNHNY and CDR2 SVGAGI (reference sequence). J gave up 3 bases and V 8 bases, and 7 bases lay outside the gene matches. The chain's CDR3 is CASGRDSLYEQYF. CDR3 DNA sequence: TGTGCCAGCGGCCGGGACAGCCTCTACGAGCAGTACTTC.

The chain recombines TRBV19 with TRBJ2-1, with D possibly TRBD2 on 6 matching bases. The germline V gene encodes CDR1 LNHDA and CDR2 SQIVND (reference sequence). The ends were cut back, 4 bases at V and 0 bases at J, with 13 bases in the middle. The CDR3 sequence is 16 residues long. CDR3 nucleotide sequence: TGTGCCAGTAGTAGAACTAGCTGGAGCTCCTACAATGAGCAGTTCTTC. Translating it yields CASSRTSWSSYNEQFF.

The rearrangement joins TRBV27 to TRBJ2-7; the match to TRBD1 covers 7 bases. Trimming at V came to 5 bases and at J to 5 bases, leaving 15 bases not matched to a gene. CDR1 MNHEY and CDR2 SMNVEV come from the germline V gene (reference sequence). This CDR3 region has 16 residues. The CDR3: CASSGWRTGGVDEQYF. DNA for the CDR3: TGTGCCAGCAGTGGGTGGCGGACAGGAGGAGTGGACGAGCAGTACTTC.

The gene calls are TRBV7-9 and TRBJ2-7; D unclear. In germline, CDR1 is SEHNR, CDR2 FQNEAQ (reference sequence). V shed 5 bases and J shed 2 bases, with 16 bases lying between them. This CDR3 comprises 15 residues. Here the CDR3 DNA reads TGTGCCAGCAGCCCCCTGGGTCCTCCGACCTACGAGCAGTACTTC. Encoded protein: CASSPLGPPTYEQYF.

The CDR3 loop is CAIKPGQGRGGREDEQYF. CDR3 sequence (DNA): TGTGCCATCAAACCGGGACAGGGGCGAGGCGGGAGAGAAGACGAGCAGTACTTC. The chain has TRBV10-3 and TRBJ2-7; 10 bases map to TRBD1. The J segment lost 5 bases and the V segment lost 7 bases, leaving 20 bases of the junction unmatched. The CDR3 totals 18 residues. From germline, CDR1 is ENHRY and CDR2 SYGVKD.

This chain joins TRBV9 and TRBJ2-2; no reliable D call. Germline CDR1 is SGDLS and CDR2 is YYNGEE. Trimming took 2 bases from V and 4 from J, leaving 15 bases between them. The CDR3 has 16 residues. CDR3 sequence: CASSVVPTTFTGELFF. The DNA for the CDR3 is TGTGCCAGCAGCGTCGTCCCCACGACATTCACCGGGGAGCTGTTTTTT.

This rearrangement joins TRBV19 to TRBJ1-6, with 9 bases aligning to TRBD1. V dropped 4 bases and J dropped 7; count of bases not matched to a gene: 8. The CDR3 runs 16 residues. The V gene's germline CDR1 is LNHDA and CDR2 SQIVND (reference sequence). The CDR3: CASSTLGTGRNSPLHF. The CDR3 region has the DNA TGTGCCAGTAGTACCCTCGGGACAGGGCGAAATTCACCCCTCCACTTT.

The chain couples TRBV2 to TRBJ2-3; D call uncertain. V lost 6 bases, J lost 0 bases, and 10 bases lay in between. Germline CDR1 SNHLY, CDR2 FYNNEI. The CDR3 spans 14 residues. CDR3: CASRASRSTDTQYF. CDR3 in DNA: TGTGCCAGCAGAGCCAGCCGTAGCACAGATACGCAGTATTTT. The full variable domain, rest sourced from reference TRBV2 and TRBJ2-3, is EPEVTQTPSHQVTQMGQEVILRCVPISNHLYFYWYRQILGQKVEFLVSFYNNEISEKSEIFDDQFSVERPDGSNFTLKIRSTKLEDSAMYFCASRASRSTDTQYFGPGTRLTVL.

The chain combines TRBV19 with TRBJ1-3; TRBD1 might be the D (6 bases). V lost 5 bases to trimming and J lost 0 bases, with 17 bases between them. This CDR3 region has 17 residues. Germline V gene sequence: CDR1 LNHDA, CDR2 SQIVND (reference sequence). CDR3 amino acids: CASSPGTSFSSGNTIYF. In DNA form, the CDR3 reads TGTGCCAGTAGTCCCGGGACATCCTTCAGCTCTGGAAACACCATATATTTT.

J is TRBJ1-1 and V is TRBV30, with TRBD1 matching 8 bases. The CDR3 sequence is 15 residues long. Germline loops: CDR1 GTSNPN, CDR2 SVGIG (reference sequence). The junction had 10 bases not matched to a gene; V was cut back by 3 bases and J by 4 bases. CDR3 amino acids: CAWRAGQGLGTEAFF. In nucleotides, the CDR3 is TGTGCCTGGAGAGCCGGACAGGGTTTGGGCACTGAAGCTTTCTTT.

This clone was seen a handful of times. In DNA form, the CDR3 reads TGTGCCAGCAGAAGCCAAACACAGGGTGGAGTAAATGAGCAGTTCTTC. Residues: CASRSQTQGGVNEQFF. This chain connects TRBV5-4 to TRBJ2-1; weak D call: TRBD1 (6 bases). This CDR3 has 16 residues. CDR1 is SGHNT, CDR2 YYREEE, per germline (reference sequence). V shed 5 bases and J shed 7 bases, with 22 bases lying between them.

This sequence joins TRBV9 and TRBJ1-3; no clear D gene. V was pared by 0 bases and J by 0 bases, with 16 bases between. Germline assignment: CDR1 SGDLS and CDR2 YYNGEE. The length of the CDR3 is 18 residues. CDR3 nucleotides: TGTGCCAGCAGCGTAGACTCCCACCTTATCTCCTCTGGAAACACCATATATTTT. As protein: CASSVDSHLISSGNTIYF.

This chain uses TRBV5-6 with TRBJ2-5, with TRBD1 matching 9 bases. J was trimmed by 4 bases and V by 2 bases; bases with no gene match: 6. CDR3 size: 15 residues. Germline V gene sequence: CDR1 SGHDT, CDR2 YYEEEE. CDR3 region: CASSFGQGLGETQYF. CDR3 DNA sequence: TGTGCCAGCAGCTTCGGACAGGGGTTGGGAGAGACCCAGTACTTC.

The V gene is TRBV7-2, the J gene TRBJ2-1, with D perhaps matching TRBD2 (5 bases). Germline V gives CDR1 SGHTA, CDR2 FQGNSA. This CDR3 is 17 amino acids long. Trimming took off 5 bases at V and 9 bases at J, with 26 bases between the two ends. Written as DNA, the CDR3 is TGTGCCAGCAGCCTCCTCTGTGGGGAGCTAGTATGTACTGAGCAGTTCTTC. It is translated as CASSLLCGELVCTEQFF.